These 23 T cell receptor beta chains were all obtained from the same sample, sequenced in a study of T cell repertoires in cytomegalovirus infection. These TCRs are of unknown antigen specificity. TCRdb re-called the reads through MiXCR, storing one row per CDR3 protein. The sample shows some 70,000 distinct CDR3 sequences, about 23% of them seen only once. The sequenced material came from PBMCs, sequenced either directly or after in vitro stimulation (not recorded which). These receptors were collected from a human donor in good health (CMV status not recorded). Some clones in this sample may be carry-over from other donors' samples.

This clonotype appeared many times. The chain combines TRBV7-2 with TRBJ2-7, with D possibly TRBD2 on 6 matching bases. CDR1 and CDR2 from the germline V gene are SGHTA and FQGNSA. Trimming shortened V by 5 bases and J by 4 bases, and 9 bases separated the two germline ends. The CDR3 has 12 amino acids. CDR3 nucleotides: TGTGCCAGCAGCCTTAGCGGATACGAGCAGTACTTC. It yields the protein CASSLSGYEQYF.

The rearrangement links TRBV6-1 to TRBJ2-5; 7 bases are a match to TRBD2. CDR1 MNHNS and CDR2 SASEGT come from the germline V gene. The ends lost 7 bases at V and 5 bases at J; junction bases unmatched: 7. CDR3 size: 13 residues. The CDR3: CASTTGGTETQYF. As DNA, the CDR3 is TGTGCCAGCACTACGGGAGGCACGGAGACCCAGTACTTC.

The rearrangement uses TRBV20-1 and TRBJ1-1, with TRBD1 matching over 7 bases. There are 13 residues in the CDR3. V shed 4 bases, J shed 2 bases, and the junction held 4 bases outside the gene matches. Germline assignment: CDR1 DFQATT and CDR2 SNEGSKA (reference sequence). CDR3 in DNA: TGCAGTGCTAAGAACAGGGGCAACACTGAAGCTTTCTTT. This sequence encodes CSAKNRGNTEAFF.

Note on this clonotype: A read error may produce the germline difference seen at one junction end. The chain recombines TRBV24-1 with TRBJ2-3; D gene uncertain. Germline V gives CDR1 KGHDR, CDR2 SFDVKD. This CDR3 region has 14 residues. Here the CDR3 reads CATSDLSSPDTRYF. The CDR3 DNA is TGTGCCACCAGTGACCTGTCCTCCCCAGATACGCGGTATTTT.

This clonotype was seen ten or more times. The V call is TRBV11-2, the J call TRBJ2-1; possibly TRBD1 for D (5 bases). With 1 base removed from V and 6 bases from J, the gap between germline ends came to 10 bases. The CDR3 consists of 14 residues. Germline V gene lookup returns CDR1 SGHAT and CDR2 FQNNGV. CDR3 protein: CASSLGERGNEQFF. The CDR3, as DNA: TGTGCCAGCAGCTTAGGCGAAAGGGGCAATGAGCAGTTCTTC. Full variable domain (remainder filled in from reference TRBV11-2 and TRBJ2-1): EAGVAQSPRYKIIEKRQSVAFWCNPISGHATLYWYQQILGQGPKLLIQFQNNGVVDDSQLPKDRFSAERLKGVDSTLKIQPAKLEDSAVYLCASSLGERGNEQFFGPGTRLTVL.

The chain's CDR3 is CASSLRGDRGDEQFF. The CDR3 nucleotides read TGTGCCAGCAGTTTACGAGGTGACAGGGGCGATGAGCAGTTCTTC. The chain combines TRBV12-3 or TRBV12-4 with TRBJ2-1; 8 bases are shared with TRBD1. The CDR3 totals 15 residues. V gave up 2 bases and J gave up 8 bases; unmatched junction bases: 8.

This clonotype has a handful of counts. V gene TRBV6-1 combines with J gene TRBJ2-7, with D perhaps TRBD2 (5 bases). CDR3 length equals 13 residues. The ends were cut back, 2 bases at V and 4 bases at J, with 9 bases in the middle. The germline V gene has CDR1 MNHNS and CDR2 SASEGT. The CDR3 DNA sequence: TGTGCCAGCAGTGAAATCCGGGGTTACGAGCAGTACGTC. Amino acids: CASSEIRGYEQYV.

This clonotype was counted a few times. The rearrangement links TRBV10-3 to TRBJ2-2; D not certain. This CDR3 contains 10 residues. Germline lookup yields CDR1 ENHRY and CDR2 SYGVKD. The V end lost 9 bases, the J end lost 3 bases, and 2 bases lay between the germline ends. DNA of the CDR3: TGTGCCATGCACACCGGGGAGCTGTTTTTT. Translating it yields CAMHTGELFF.

This clonotype was seen ten or more times. J is TRBJ2-3 and V is TRBV7-8; tentative D call: TRBD2 (6 bases). This CDR3 is built from 12 residues. Germline V CDR1 and CDR2: SGHVS, FQNEAQ. Trimming removed 5 bases from V and 8 bases from J, with 11 bases in between. The CDR3 region has the DNA TGTGCCAGCAGCAGAGCGGGCGGTACGCAGTATTTT. Its translation: CASSRAGGTQYF.

The chain links TRBV7-2 to TRBJ1-5; 8 nucleotides line up with TRBD1. The germline gives CDR1 SGHTA, CDR2 FQGNSA. The length of the CDR3 is 16 residues. After removal of 3 bases from V and 0 bases from J, the junction contained 4 bases not matched to a gene. CDR3 residues: CASSFGGQGSNQPQHF. The CDR3 DNA is TGTGCCAGCAGCTTTGGTGGACAGGGTAGCAATCAGCCCCAGCATTTT.

V is TRBV19 and J is TRBJ2-1; 8 bases match TRBD1. The CDR3 consists of 15 residues. CDR1 LNHDA and CDR2 SQIVND come from the germline V gene (reference sequence). V shed 5 bases and J 6 bases; nucleotides not matched to a gene: 9. The CDR3, as DNA: TGTGCCAGTAGTGATCGACAGGGGATCAGCAATGAGCAGTTCTTC. This encodes CASSDRQGISNEQFF.

The V call is TRBV7-6, the J call TRBJ2-1; no firm D call. The CDR3 loop spans 15 amino acids. From germline, CDR1 is SGHVS and CDR2 FNYEAQ. V shed 3 bases and J shed 5 bases, with 14 bases lying between them. The CDR3 region is CASSFPSPRDNEQFF. The CDR3 nucleotides read TGTGCCAGCAGCTTCCCCTCTCCAAGGGACAATGAGCAGTTCTTC.

This clonotype was picked up a small number of times. The chain recombines TRBV12-3 or TRBV12-4 with TRBJ2-1; no clear D gene. CDR3 length: 11 residues. The V end lost 2 bases, the J end lost 10 bases, and 6 bases lay between the germline ends. The CDR3 reads CASSLIHEQFF. The DNA for the CDR3 is TGTGCCAGCAGTTTAATTCACGAGCAGTTCTTC.

The chain has TRBV6-6 and TRBJ2-5, with 11 bases matching TRBD2. Germline values: CDR1 MNHNY, CDR2 SVGAGI (reference sequence). The V and J ends lost 11 bases and 6 bases, in that order; junction bases with no gene match: 11. The CDR3 is 14 residues long. The CDR3, as DNA: TGTGCCGGTGCTGGGACTAGCGGATCGCAGACCCAGTACTTC. As protein: CAGAGTSGSQTQYF.

The chain couples TRBV30 to TRBJ2-1; D may be TRBD1 (6 bases). There are 12 residues in the CDR3. The germline CDR1 and CDR2 sequences are GTSNPN and SVGIG (reference sequence). V lost 4 bases, J lost 3 bases, and 7 bases lay in between. CDR3 sequence: CAWKDSYNEQFF. CDR3 sequence (DNA): TGTGCCTGGAAGGACAGCTACAATGAGCAGTTCTTC.

The CDR3 DNA is TGCGCCAGCAGCCAAGATCTAGCGGGTCAGCAAGAGACCCAGTACTTC. This encodes CASSQDLAGQQETQYF. The chain links TRBV4-3 to TRBJ2-5; 8 bases map to TRBD2. The CDR3 covers 16 residues. Unmatched junction bases numbered 5, after V lost 0 bases and J lost 2 bases. Germline V gene lookup returns CDR1 LGHNA and CDR2 YSLEER.

This clonotype showed up just a few times. CDR3 region: CASRTSASGGSDTQYF. For the CDR3, the DNA is TGTGCCAGCAGGACAAGTGCTAGCGGGGGCTCAGATACGCAGTATTTT. The chain has TRBV7-2 and TRBJ2-3; 10 positions match TRBD2. J was trimmed by 4 bases and V by 6 bases; bases with no gene match: 10. CDR1 and CDR2 (germline): SGHTA, FQGNSA. The CDR3 runs to 16 residues.

The CDR3 loop reads CASSPSGRISYEQYF. DNA of the CDR3: TGTGCCAGCAGTCCCAGCGGGAGGATCTCCTACGAGCAGTACTTC. V usage is TRBV6-2 or TRBV6-3 and J usage is TRBJ2-7, with 9 bases identical to TRBD2. J lost 0 bases, V lost 5 bases, and 5 bases had no gene match. The germline gives CDR1 MNHEY, CDR2 SVGEGT. This CDR3 has 15 residues.

This clonotype came up a few times. The V gene is TRBV6-2 or TRBV6-3, the J gene TRBJ2-4, with D possibly being TRBD1 (6 bases). Germline V lookup: CDR1 MNHEY, CDR2 SVGEGT. The ends were cut back, 8 bases at V and 3 bases at J, with 11 bases in the middle. The CDR3 is 13 amino acids. Written as DNA, the CDR3 is TGTGCCAGCCTACAGGGAGACAAAAACATTCAGTACTTC. It is translated as CASLQGDKNIQYF.

This clonotype turned up a few times. The chain employs TRBV7-9 and TRBJ2-7; TRBD1 might be the D (5 bases). CDR1 and CDR2 from the germline V gene are SEHNR and FQNEAQ (reference sequence). The length of the CDR3 is 14 residues. Deletions cut 0 bases from V and 6 bases from J, with 12 bases between. CDR3: CASSLARVPFEQYF. As DNA, the CDR3 is TGTGCCAGCAGCTTAGCCAGGGTTCCCTTCGAGCAGTACTTC.

This clonotype was detected a few times. The chain has TRBV7-8 and TRBJ1-4; D remains ambiguous. The CDR3 sequence is 14 residues long. The V gene lost 5 bases and the J gene lost 8 bases, with 15 bases spanning the gap. Germline values: CDR1 SGHVS, CDR2 FQNEAQ. Here the CDR3 reads CASSPSPTREKLFF. CDR3 DNA sequence: TGTGCCAGCAGCCCCTCGCCTACAAGGGAAAAACTGTTTTTT.

Many counts were recorded for this clonotype. V usage is TRBV7-2 and J usage is TRBJ2-7; no reliable D call. Deletions cut 0 bases from V and 3 bases from J, with 15 bases between. The CDR3 has 16 amino acids. Per germline, CDR1 SGHTA and CDR2 FQGNSA. The CDR3 DNA sequence: TGTGCCAGCAGCTTAGCGCTACCAGGCGGCCACTACGAGCAGTACGTC. Its protein product is CASSLALPGGHYEQYV.

This clonotype occurred a few times. This chain uses TRBV4-3 with TRBJ2-3, with D unresolved. Trimming removed 3 bases at V and 6 bases at J, with 13 bases between. The CDR3 totals 14 residues. Germline-derived CDR1 and CDR2 are LGHNA and YSLEER. CDR3 DNA sequence: TGCGCCAGCAGCCACTTCCAGGTGGGGGATACGCAGTATTTT. As protein: CASSHFQVGDTQYF.